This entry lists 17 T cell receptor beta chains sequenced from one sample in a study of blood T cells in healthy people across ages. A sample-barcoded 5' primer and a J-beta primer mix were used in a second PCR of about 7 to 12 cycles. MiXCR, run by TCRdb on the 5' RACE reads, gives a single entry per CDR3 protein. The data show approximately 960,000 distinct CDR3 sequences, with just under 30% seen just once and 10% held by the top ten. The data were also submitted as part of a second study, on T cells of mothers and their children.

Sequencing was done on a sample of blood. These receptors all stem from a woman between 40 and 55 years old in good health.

CDR3 nucleotide sequence: TGCGCCAGCAGCCAAGCGAGCCCCGACCTATTGATCACTGAAGCTTTCTTT. Protein product: CASSQASPDLLITEAFF. The gene calls are TRBV4-1 and TRBJ1-1; no clear D. The CDR3 covers 17 residues. CDR1 is MGHRA and CDR2 is YSYEKL in the germline V gene. Deletions cut 1 base from V and 4 bases from J, with 19 bases between.

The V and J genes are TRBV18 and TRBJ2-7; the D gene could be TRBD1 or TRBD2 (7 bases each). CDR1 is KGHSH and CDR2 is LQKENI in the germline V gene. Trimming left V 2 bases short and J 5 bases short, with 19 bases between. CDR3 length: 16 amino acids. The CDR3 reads CASSPAWEGAANEQYF. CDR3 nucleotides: TGTGCCAGCTCACCAGCTTGGGAGGGGGCGGCTAACGAGCAGTACTTC.

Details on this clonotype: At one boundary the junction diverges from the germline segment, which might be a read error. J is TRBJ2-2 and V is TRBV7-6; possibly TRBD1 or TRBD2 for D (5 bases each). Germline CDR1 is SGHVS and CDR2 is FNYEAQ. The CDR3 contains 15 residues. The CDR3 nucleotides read TGTGCCAGCAGCTTAGTGGGACCAGTTGACGGGGAGCGGTTTTTT. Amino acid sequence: CASSLVGPVDGERFF.

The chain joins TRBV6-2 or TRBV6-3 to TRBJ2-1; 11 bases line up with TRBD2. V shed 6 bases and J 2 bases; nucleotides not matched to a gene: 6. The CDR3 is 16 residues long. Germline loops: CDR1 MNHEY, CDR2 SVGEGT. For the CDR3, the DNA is TGTGCCAGCAGGGGTCTAGCGGGAGGTACCTACAATGAGCAGTTCTTC. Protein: CASRGLAGGTYNEQFF.

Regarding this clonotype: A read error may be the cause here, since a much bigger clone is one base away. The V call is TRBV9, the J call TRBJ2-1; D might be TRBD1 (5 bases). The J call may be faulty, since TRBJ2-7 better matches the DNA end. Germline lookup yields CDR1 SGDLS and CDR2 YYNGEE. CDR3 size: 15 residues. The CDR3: CASSYTGDSYNEQYF. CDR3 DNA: TGTGCCAGCAGCTACACAGGCGATTCCTACAATGAGCAGTACTTC.

The CDR3 reads CASSPHSDSGTYNEQFF. The DNA for the CDR3 is TGTGCCAGCAGTCCACATTCCGACAGCGGTACCTACAATGAGCAGTTCTTC. The chain is built from TRBV27 and TRBJ2-1; the D gene could be TRBD1 or TRBD2 (5 bases each). This CDR3 has 17 amino acids. Germline loops: CDR1 MNHEY, CDR2 SMNVEV (reference sequence). V lost 5 bases and J lost 2, with 19 bases in between.

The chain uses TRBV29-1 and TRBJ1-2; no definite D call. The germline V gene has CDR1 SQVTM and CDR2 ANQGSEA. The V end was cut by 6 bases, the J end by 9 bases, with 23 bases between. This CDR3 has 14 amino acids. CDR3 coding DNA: TGCAGCGTCGGAGCTGGAGGCGACTTTTCGAGCTACACCTTC. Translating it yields CSVGAGGDFSSYTF.

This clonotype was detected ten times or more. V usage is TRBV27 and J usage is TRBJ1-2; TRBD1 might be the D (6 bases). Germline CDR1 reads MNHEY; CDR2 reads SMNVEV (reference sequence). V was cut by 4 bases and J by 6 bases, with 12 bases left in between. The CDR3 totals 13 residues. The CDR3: CASSYRAQNGYTF. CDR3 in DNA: TGTGCCAGCAGTTACAGGGCCCAGAATGGCTACACCTTC.

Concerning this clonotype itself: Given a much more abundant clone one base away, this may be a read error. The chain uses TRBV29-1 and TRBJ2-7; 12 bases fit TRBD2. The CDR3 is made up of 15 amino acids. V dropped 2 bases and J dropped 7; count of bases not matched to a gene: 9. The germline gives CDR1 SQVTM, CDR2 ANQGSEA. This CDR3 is CSVEPGLAGINEQYF. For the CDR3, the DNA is TGCAGCGTTGAACCCGGACTAGCGGGGATCAATGAGCAGTACTTC.

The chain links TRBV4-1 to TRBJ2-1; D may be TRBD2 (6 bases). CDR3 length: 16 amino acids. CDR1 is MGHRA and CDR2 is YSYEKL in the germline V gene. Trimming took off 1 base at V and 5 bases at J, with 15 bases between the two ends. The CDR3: CASSQVLTGVHNEQFF. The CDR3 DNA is TGCGCCAGCAGCCAAGTTCTAACGGGGGTTCACAATGAGCAGTTCTTC.

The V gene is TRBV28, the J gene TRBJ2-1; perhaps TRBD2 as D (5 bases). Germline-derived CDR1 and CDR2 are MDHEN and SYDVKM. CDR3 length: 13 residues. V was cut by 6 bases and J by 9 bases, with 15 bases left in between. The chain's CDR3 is CASSLERAGEQFF. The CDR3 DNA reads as TGTGCCAGCAGCTTGGAACGGGCGGGTGAGCAGTTCTTC.

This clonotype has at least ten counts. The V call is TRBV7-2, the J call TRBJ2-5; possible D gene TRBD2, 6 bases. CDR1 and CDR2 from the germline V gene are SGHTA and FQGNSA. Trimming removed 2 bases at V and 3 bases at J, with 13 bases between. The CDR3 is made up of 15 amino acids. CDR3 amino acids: CASSLHPTGEETQYF. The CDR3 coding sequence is TGTGCCAGCAGCTTACATCCCACGGGGGAAGAGACCCAGTACTTC.

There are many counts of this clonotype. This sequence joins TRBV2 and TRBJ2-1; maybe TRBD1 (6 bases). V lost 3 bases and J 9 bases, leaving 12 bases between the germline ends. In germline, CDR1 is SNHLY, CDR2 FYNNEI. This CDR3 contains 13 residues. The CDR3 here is CASSDGPRGEQFF. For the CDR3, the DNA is TGTGCCAGCAGTGACGGCCCCAGGGGTGAGCAGTTCTTC.

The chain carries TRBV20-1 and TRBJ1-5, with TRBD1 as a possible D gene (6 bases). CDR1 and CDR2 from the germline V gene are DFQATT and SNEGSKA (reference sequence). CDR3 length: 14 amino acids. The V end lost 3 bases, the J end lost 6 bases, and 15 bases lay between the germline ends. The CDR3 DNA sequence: TGCAGTGCTAGGGGGGGGCAGGCCAGTCAGCCCCAGCATTTT. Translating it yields CSARGGQASQPQHF.

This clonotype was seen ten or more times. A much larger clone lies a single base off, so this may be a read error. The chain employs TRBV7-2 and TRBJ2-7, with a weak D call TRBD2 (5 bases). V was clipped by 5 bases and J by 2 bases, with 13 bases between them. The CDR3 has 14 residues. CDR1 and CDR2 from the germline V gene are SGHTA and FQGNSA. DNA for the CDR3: TGTGCCAGCAGCCAGCGGACTGACCCCTACGAGCAGTACTTC. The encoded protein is CASSQRTDPYEQYF.

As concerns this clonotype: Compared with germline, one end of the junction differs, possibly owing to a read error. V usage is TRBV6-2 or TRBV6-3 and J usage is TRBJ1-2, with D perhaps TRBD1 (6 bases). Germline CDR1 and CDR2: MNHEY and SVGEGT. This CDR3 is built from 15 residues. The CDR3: CANSYRTDFNYGYTF. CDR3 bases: TGTGCCAACAGTTACCGGACAGACTTTAACTATGGCTACACCTTC.

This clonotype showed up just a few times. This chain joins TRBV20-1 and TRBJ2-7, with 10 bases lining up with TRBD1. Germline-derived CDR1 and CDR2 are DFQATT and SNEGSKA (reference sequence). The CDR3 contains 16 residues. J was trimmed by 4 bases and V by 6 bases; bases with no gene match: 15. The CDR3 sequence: CSATPRDRGGGYEQYF. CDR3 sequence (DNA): TGCAGTGCGACGCCGCGGGACAGGGGTGGGGGATACGAGCAGTACTTC.